Listed below are T cell receptor beta chains from one sample, sequenced in a study of Ad26.COV2.S vaccination and SARS-CoV-2 variants. Profiling relied on immunoSEQ multiplex PCR, and the TCRdb table lists in-frame clones only, not all of them. The sample contains about 400,000 clones, about 88% of which appear only once. The sequences come from peripheral blood, collected in a trial of Ad26.COV2.S vaccine versus placebo. Receptors were obtained from a person aged 18 to 59 who received the Ad26.COV2.S COVID-19 vaccine or a placebo. CDR3s include the opening cysteine and the closing phenylalanine or tryptophan. A D gene is named only where the DNA matches it firmly. A row's size may be missing; if present it is once, few, many or a size class.

J	size	D	V	DNA	CDR3
TRBJ2-7	few	NA	TRBV5-5	TGTGCCAGCAGCTTGGTAGGTGGGACCCCTACTTCCTACGAGCAGTACTTC	CASSLVGGTPTSYEQYF
TRBJ2-1	NA	TRBD2	TRBV30	TGTGCCTGGAGTGTACAAATAGCGGGACAACGGAATGAGCAGTTCTTC	CAWSVQIAGQRNEQFF
TRBJ1-2	NA	NA	TRBV4-2	TGTGCCAGCAGCCAAGAACAGAATATTTATGGCTACACCTTC	CASSQEQNIYGYTF
TRBJ2-2	NA	NA	TRBV24-1	TGTGCCACCAGTGATTGGCGCAGGCGGAACACCGGGGAGCTGTTTTTT	CATSDWRRRNTGELFF
TRBJ2-1	NA	NA	TRBV20-1	TGCAGTGCTAGCGGGATGAATGAGCAGTTCTTC	CSASGMNEQFF
TRBJ2-1	NA	TRBD1	TRBV6-5	TGTGCCAGCACCACCTCAGGGGGCTCCTACAATGAGCAGTTCTTC	CASTTSGGSYNEQFF
TRBJ1-6	NA	TRBD1	TRBV19	TGTGCCAGTATTGGACGGGGGACAGGGTCCAATTCACCCCTCCACTTT	CASIGRGTGSNSPLHF
TRBJ2-5	NA	NA	TRBV7-9	TGTGCCAGCAGGGGTTGGCAGGGTACGACCCAGTACTTC	CASRGWQGTTQYF
TRBJ2-2	NA	TRBD1	TRBV5-4	TGTGCCAGCAGCTCAAGCAGGGGGCCGTCCACCGGGGAGCTGTTTTTT	CASSSSRGPSTGELFF
TRBJ2-3	NA	TRBD2	TRBV5-1	TGCGCCAGCAGCCCCGGGACTAGCGGGAGGATCGGCACAGATACGCAGTATTTT	CASSPGTSGRIGTDTQYF
TRBJ2-7	NA	TRBD2	TRBV7-8	TGTGCCAGCAGCACCGGGACTAGCGGGACCTACGAGCAGTACTTC	CASSTGTSGTYEQYF
TRBJ2-7	NA	TRBD2	TRBV19	TGTGCCAGTAATCGGCGGGAGGGTTACGAGCAGTACTTC	CASNRREGYEQYF
TRBJ1-6	NA	NA	TRBV5-8	TGTGCCAGCAGCCCCGGACAGAGGATCGAGTCACCCCTCCACTTT	CASSPGQRIESPLHF
TRBJ2-5	NA	TRBD2	TRBV18	TGTGCCAGCTCACCTCTGGGGGGGACTCAAGAGACCCAGTACTTC	CASSPLGGTQETQYF
TRBJ1-1	NA	NA	TRBV27	TGTGCCAGCAGTTTCCGGGACTTGCGGGGGGACACTGAAGCTTTCTTT	CASSFRDLRGDTEAFF
TRBJ1-1	NA	TRBD1	TRBV28	TGTGCCAGCAGCCAAACTCGAGGGACAGCTCACACTGAAGCTTTCTTT	CASSQTRGTAHTEAFF
TRBJ2-3	NA	TRBD2	TRBV9	TGTGCCAGCAGCGTAGGCCTAGCGGGAGCGTTTTCGGATACGCAGTATTTT	CASSVGLAGAFSDTQYF
TRBJ1-6	NA	NA	TRBV3-1/TRBV3-2	TGTGCCAGCAGCCGGGGGGAGGCACCCCTCCACTTT	CASSRGEAPLHF
TRBJ1-4	once	TRBD1	TRBV5-1	TGCGCCAGCAGCCCTACAGGGGGTGCGAGTGAAAAACTGTTTTTT	CASSPTGGASEKLFF
TRBJ2-2	NA	TRBD2	TRBV5-6	TGTGCCAGCAGCTTCGGACTAGCTAGCGGGGAGCTGTTTTTT	CASSFGLASGELFF
TRBJ1-6	few	NA	TRBV6-2/TRBV6-3	TGTGCCAGCAGTTCTCCGGACGAGGGGAATTCACCCCTCCACTTT	CASSSPDEGNSPLHF
TRBJ1-3	NA	NA	TRBV19	TGTGCCAGTAGTATAGATCGGGGGTCTGGAAACACCATATATTTT	CASSIDRGSGNTIYF
TRBJ1-6	few	NA	TRBV5-1	TGCGCCAGCAGCTTGGGACAGAGGAATTCACCCCTCCACTTT	CASSLGQRNSPLHF
TRBJ2-3	NA	TRBD2	TRBV19	TGTGCCAGTAGTATGTCTAGCGGGAGGATATCAGATACGCAGTATTTT	CASSMSSGRISDTQYF
TRBJ1-5	NA	TRBD1	TRBV19	TGTGCCAGTAGTTCAGACAGGGTAGGGACCCAGCATTTT	CASSSDRVGTQHF
TRBJ1-1	NA	NA	TRBV6-1	TGTGCCAGCAGTGACAGTAGATACTTGAACACTGAAGCTTTCTTT	CASSDSRYLNTEAFF
TRBJ1-2	few	NA	TRBV24-1	TGTGCCACCAGTGATCGGGCTCACTATGGCTACACCTTC	CATSDRAHYGYTF
TRBJ1-6	NA	NA	TRBV11-3	TGTGCCAGCAGCCTCCGACAGCATTCACCCCTCCACTTT	CASSLRQHSPLHF
TRBJ2-2	NA	TRBD2	TRBV7-6	TGTGCCAGCAGCTCCCCCTCACTAGCGGGAGTGGGGACCGGGGAGCTGTTTTTT	CASSSPSLAGVGTGELFF
TRBJ2-3	NA	TRBD2	TRBV2	TGTGCGAGAGGTCGGGGGCTAGCGGGAGGCCTAAGCACAGATACGCAGTATTTT	CARGRGLAGGLSTDTQYF
TRBJ1-2	NA	NA	TRBV7-9	TGTGCCAGCAGCTTAGAACAGAACTATGGCTACACCTTC	CASSLEQNYGYTF
TRBJ2-7	NA	TRBD1	TRBV6-5	TGTGCCAGCACCCTGGGGACAGGGCTCGAGCAGTACTTC	CASTLGTGLEQYF
TRBJ2-7	NA	NA	TRBV9	TGTGCCAGCAGCGTAGGTCCAGAGAACTACGAGCAGTACTTC	CASSVGPENYEQYF
TRBJ1-2	NA	NA	TRBV25-1	TGTGCCAGCAATGACACGGGACGGGGAAACTATGGCTACACCTTC	CASNDTGRGNYGYTF
TRBJ1-4	NA	NA	TRBV19	TGTGCCAGTAAAGCGCGGGGGGATGACGAAAAACTGTTTTTT	CASKARGDDEKLFF
TRBJ1-1	NA	TRBD1	TRBV24-1	TGTGCCACCAGTGATCCCAGGGGGCCGAACACTGAAGCTTTCTTT	CATSDPRGPNTEAFF
TRBJ2-7	NA	NA	TRBV5-1	TGCGCCAGCAGACGGACAGAAAATTACGAGCAGTACTTC	CASRRTENYEQYF
TRBJ2-3	NA	TRBD2	TRBV5-4	TGTGCCAGCAGCTGGGGGACTAGCGGGATCTTAAGCACAGATACGCAGTATTTT	CASSWGTSGILSTDTQYF
TRBJ2-1	once	TRBD2	TRBV3-1/TRBV3-2	TGTGCCAGCAGCCAGACCGGGACTAGCGGGAGGAAAGGTGAGCAGTTCTTC	CASSQTGTSGRKGEQFF
TRBJ2-1	NA	NA	TRBV5-1	TGCGCCAGCAGCTTGGTCGGTAACCCGAGCTCCTACAATGAGCAGTTCTTC	CASSLVGNPSSYNEQFF
TRBJ2-7	NA	NA	TRBV7-2	TGTGCCAGCAGCCAACACCGACCGAGTCGGGCCTACGAGCAGTACTTC	CASSQHRPSRAYEQYF
TRBJ2-2	NA	TRBD2	TRBV9	TGTGCCAGCAGCCCCCGGGTAGGAGCGGGAGGGAACACCGGGGAGCTGTTTTTT	CASSPRVGAGGNTGELFF
TRBJ2-1	NA	NA	TRBV3-1/TRBV3-2	TGTGCCAGCAGCAAATTCCAGCGGGATGAGCAGTTCTTC	CASSKFQRDEQFF
TRBJ2-6	NA	NA	TRBV27	TGTGCCAGCAGTATTACCCCCTACGGGCTATTCTCCGCTGGGGCCAACGTCCTGACTTTC	CASSITPYGLFSAGANVLTF
TRBJ2-1	NA	NA	TRBV24-1	TGTGCCACCAGTGATAGTCCCAATGAGCAGTTCTTC	CATSDSPNEQFF